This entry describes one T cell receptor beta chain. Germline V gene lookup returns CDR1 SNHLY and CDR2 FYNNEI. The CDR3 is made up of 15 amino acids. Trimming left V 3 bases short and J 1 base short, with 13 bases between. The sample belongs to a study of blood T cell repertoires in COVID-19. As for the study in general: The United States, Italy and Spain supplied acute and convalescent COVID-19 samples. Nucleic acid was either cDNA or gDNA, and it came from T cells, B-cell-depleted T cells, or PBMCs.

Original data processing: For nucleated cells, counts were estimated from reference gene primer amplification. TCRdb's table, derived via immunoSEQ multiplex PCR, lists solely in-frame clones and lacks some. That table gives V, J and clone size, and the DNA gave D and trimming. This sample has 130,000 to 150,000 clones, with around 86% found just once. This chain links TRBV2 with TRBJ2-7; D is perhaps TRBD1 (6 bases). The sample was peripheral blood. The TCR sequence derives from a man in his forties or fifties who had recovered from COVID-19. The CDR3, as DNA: TGTGCCAGCAGTGATGTCGGACAGAGATCCTACGAGCAGTACTTC. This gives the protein CASSDVGQRSYEQYF.